This entry describes one T cell receptor (beta chain). The antigen remains unidentified. Profiling relied on immunoSEQ multiplex PCR, and the TCRdb table lists in-frame clones only, not all of them. Of over a million clones listed, roughly 97% are singletons. The data are from a study of shared clonotypes between healthy human individuals. At the level of the study: The study used three CD4 naive, three CD4 memory, two CD8 naive and one CD8 memory plate per donor. Findings and caveats of the study: Clonotypes shared by all four sorted-subset donors had higher generation probabilities than non-shared clonotypes. Across four donors, naive CD4 shared 5% to 6%, naive CD8 around 3.8%, memory CD4 roughly 2.1%, memory CD8 0.4% to 0.5%.

The origin of this receptor is a man aged 25-40 years in good health. Material for sequencing was naive CD4+ T cells sorted from blood. Subset given: CD45RA+ positively selected.

CDR3 region: CASSLTRAGEKLFF. The CDR3 coding sequence is TGTGCCAGCAGCTTAACCAGGGCGGGCGAAAAACTGTTTTTT. The V and J genes are TRBV7-9 and TRBJ1-4, with D possibly matching TRBD1 (5 bases). The germline gives CDR1 SEHNR, CDR2 FQNEAQ (reference sequence). Trimming cost V 2 bases and J 8 bases, with 12 bases left between them. This CDR3 comprises 14 residues.